This T cell receptor beta chain was recovered during a study of response to subunit inactivated influenza vaccine. This clonotype was picked up a small number of times. Its antigen is unknown. Study conclusions and caveats: The authors proposed limited new T cell recruitment per seasonal influenza vaccination.

TCRdb reanalysed the RT-PCR reads using MiXCR and keeps one entry per CDR3 protein. This sample carries about 650,000 distinct CDR3 sequences, less than 20% of them seen once, and the ten largest clones take around a tenth. Sequenced here: PBMCs from blood, sampled 12 days after vaccination. The receptor was derived from a man between 50 and 59 years old who received an inactivated influenza vaccine.

CDR3 coding DNA: TGTGCCAGCAGCCACCGGAGGGGGTTAGCAGATACGCAGTATTTT. This encodes CASSHRRGLADTQYF. V is TRBV7-9 and J is TRBJ2-3, with D perhaps being TRBD1 or TRBD2 (6 bases each). This CDR3 spans 15 amino acids. Germline-derived CDR1 and CDR2 are SEHNR and FQNEAQ (reference sequence). The V gene lost 5 bases and the J gene lost 4 bases, with 16 bases spanning the gap.